These 20 T cell receptor beta chains came from one sample sequenced in a study of CD8+ T cells in alopecia areata (dated by TCRdb to 2016 to 2019). Cells from mouse cutaneous lymph nodes were pooled, stained for CD4, CD8alpha, NKG2D, NKG2ACE and other markers, and then sorted on a BD Influx. The protocol used for the library was the immunoSEQ multiplex PCR assay. RNA was extracted from all samples and reverse transcribed into cDNA, which served as template for TCR sequencing. TCRdb re-hosts the immuneACCESS table, in-frame sequences only. Its copies lack some clones; in the studies checked, an unresolved V gene accounts for under half of them, and the cause for the rest is not known. The sample has 270,000 or so clones on record, with no singletons. More than 0.95% of the sample is taken by the ten largest. Sequencing was carried out using CD4+ T cells sorted from a lymph node. The receptors come from a C3H/HeJ mouse with alopecia areata. This strain has the MHC haplotype H2-k.

This clone has just a few counts. The genes and germline here are from mouse. The read comes to an end 4 residues before the CDR3 does, leaving the germline J gene to fill in the end. V gene TRBV13-3 combines with J gene TRBJ2-7; TRBD2 might be the D (6 bases). V lost 0 bases, J lost 2 bases, and 12 bases lay in between. There are 15 residues in the CDR3. Germline V gene lookup returns CDR1 NNHDY and CDR2 SYVADS. CDR3 sequence: CASSDGFWGTYEQYF. CDR3 bases read: TGTGCCAGCAGTGATGGATTCTGGGGAACCTAT.

This clone was seen a handful of times. The listed genes are named as in mouse. The CDR3 loop reads CTCSAPPGLGVYEQYF. CDR3 DNA, as far as it was read: TGCACCTGCAGTGCACCTCCGGGACTGGGGGTTTAT. This chain connects TRBV1 to TRBJ2-7, with TRBD2 identical over 11 bases. The CDR3 goes on 4 residues after the read ends, and that part is filled in from the germline J gene. Looked up from germline, CDR1 is NSQYPW and CDR2 is LRSPGD (reference sequence). This CDR3 has 16 residues. Full variable domain (rest looked up from reference TRBV1 and TRBJ2-7): VTLLEQNPRWRLVPRGQAVNLRCILKNSQYPWMSWYQQDLQKQLQWLFTLRSPGDKEVKSLPGADYLATRVTDTELRLQVANMSQGRTLYCTCSAPPGLGVYEQYFGPGTRLTVL.

There are a few counts of this clone. Gene names follow the mouse nomenclature. The read falls 4 residues short of the CDR3 end, and the missing part is taken from the germline J gene. This chain uses TRBV19 with TRBJ1-2; D uncertain. Germline loops: CDR1 FNHDT, CDR2 SITEND (reference sequence). The CDR3 has 14 amino acids. Trimming removed 3 bases at V and 0 bases at J, with 9 bases between. The CDR3 here is CASSTTATNSDYTF. The sequenced part of the CDR3 DNA is TGTGCCAGCAGTACAACAGCTACAAACTCC.

In the case of this clone: Mouse gene names apply. Read data end 4 residues before the CDR3 end; the end is taken from the germline J gene. This chain uses TRBV3 with TRBJ1-2; perhaps TRBD1 as D (5 bases). The germline gives CDR1 SNHLY, CDR2 FYNGKV (reference sequence). Trimming shortened V by 6 bases and J by 0 bases, and 11 bases separated the two germline ends. CDR3 length: 14 amino acids. The sequenced CDR3 bases are TGTGCCAGCAGTGAAGACAGAGCAAACTCC. The encoded protein is CASSEDRANS. The CDR3 in its entirety is CASSEDRANSDYTF.

This clone was seen more than once but under ten times. Any gene name here is a mouse gene name. From the germline J gene comes the end of the CDR3, since the read stops 4 residues before it. The chain carries TRBV1 and TRBJ2-5; 10 bases match TRBD1. The germline gives CDR1 NSQYPW, CDR2 LRSPGD (reference sequence). This CDR3 contains 15 residues. The DNA read from the CDR3 is TGCACCTGCAGTGCATCGGGACAGGGGAGGGAC. Residues: CTCSASGQGRD. The entire CDR3 is CTCSASGQGRDTQYF. The full variable domain, with the rest looked up from reference TRBV1 and TRBJ2-5, is VTLLEQNPRWRLVPRGQAVNLRCILKNSQYPWMSWYQQDLQKQLQWLFTLRSPGDKEVKSLPGADYLATRVTDTELRLQVANMSQGRTLYCTCSASGQGRDTQYFGPGTRLLVL.

Remarks on this clone: Any gene name here is a mouse gene name. With the read ending 4 residues before the CDR3 end, the germline J gene is used to fill in that end. Distinct nucleotide sequences in the sample also encode this CDR3. V gene TRBV19 combines with J gene TRBJ2-5; possibly TRBD1 or TRBD2 for D (5 bases each). The CDR3 has 13 residues. The V and J ends lost 2 bases and 1 base respectively, with 5 bases between them. Germline values: CDR1 FNHDT, CDR2 SITEND (reference sequence). Partial CDR3 DNA: TGTGCCAGCAGTATGGGGGACCAAGAC. Protein sequence: CASSMGDQD. The full CDR3 protein is CASSMGDQDTQYF.

Details on this clone: Germline and genes: mouse. Coverage ceases 4 residues before the CDR3 finishes, and the germline J gene fills in the end. The rearrangement joins TRBV1 to TRBJ2-4; a weak D match, TRBD1 (6 bases). The germline gives CDR1 NSQYPW, CDR2 LRSPGD (reference sequence). CDR3 length equals 14 residues. Between the trimmed V and J ends, which lost 0 bases and 3 bases, there was a span of 7 bases. CDR3 DNA, as far as it was read: TGCACCTGCAGTGCAGAACAGGGCCAAAAC. Amino acid sequence: CTCSAEQGQN. The complete CDR3 protein is CTCSAEQGQNTLYF.

This clone has only a few counts. Gene names follow the mouse nomenclature. Read sequence stops 4 residues before the CDR3 end, and the germline J gene provides the missing end. The rearrangement uses TRBV1 and TRBJ2-5; 11 bases agree with TRBD1. This CDR3 contains 14 residues. Germline V lookup: CDR1 NSQYPW, CDR2 LRSPGD (reference sequence). The CDR3 is CTCSEGQGEDTQYF. The DNA read from the CDR3 is TGCACCTGCAGTGAGGGACAGGGGGAAGAC.

Regarding this clone: Gene names are the mouse ones. The read stops 3 residues short of the end of the CDR3; the missing end is completed from the germline J gene. V usage is TRBV1 and J usage is TRBJ1-6; TRBD1 matches at 8 bases. TRBJ1-6 is sorted into the ORF group, with uncertain function. V dropped 3 bases and J dropped 8; count of bases not matched to a gene: 6. Germline V CDR1 and CDR2: NSQYPW, LRSPGD (reference sequence). The CDR3 is 15 amino acids. This CDR3 reads CTCSATGVGDSPLYF. Partial CDR3 DNA: TGCACCTGCAGTGCGACAGGGGTAGGGGATTCGCCC.

This clone was detected a few times. Gene names are the mouse ones. The read gets to within 3 residues of the CDR3 end, and the germline J gene fills in the rest. The sample holds other DNA sequences that translate to the same CDR3. This chain uses TRBV1 with TRBJ1-6; a possible D gene is TRBD1 (6 bases). TRBJ1-6 is annotated as an ORF whose role is uncertain. CDR1 NSQYPW and CDR2 LRSPGD come from the germline V gene (reference sequence). V was pared by 0 bases and J by 7 bases, with 13 bases between. This CDR3 is built from 16 residues. The CDR3 loop is CTCSADLGGGNSPLYF. The sequenced part of the CDR3 DNA is TGCACCTGCAGTGCAGATTTGGGGGGCGGAAATTCGCCC.

In regard to this clone: The genes are named according to mouse. The read falls 4 residues short of the CDR3 end, and the missing part is taken from the germline J gene. The V and J genes are TRBV31 and TRBJ2-3; D might be TRBD2 (5 bases). CDR1 and CDR2 (germline): GKSSPN, SITVG. The CDR3 length is 14 residues. The germline V and J ends were trimmed by 0 bases and 4 bases, with 11 bases remaining between them. The CDR3 DNA, read in part, is TGTGCCTGGAGTCTGTCTGGGAACACAGAA. Protein: CAWSLSGNTE. The whole CDR3 sequence reads CAWSLSGNTETLYF. The whole variable domain, remainder taken from reference TRBV31 and TRBJ2-3, is AQTIHQWPVAEIKAVGSPLSLGCTIKGKSSPNLYWYWQATGGTLQQLFYSITVGQVESVVQLNLSASRPKDDQFILSTEKLLLSHSGFYLCAWSLSGNTETLYFGSGTRLTVL.

There are a few counts of this clone. The gene names given are mouse names. The CDR3 end lies 4 residues beyond the end of the read and is filled in from the germline J gene. The identical CDR3 is also encoded by other nucleotide sequences in the sample. V usage is TRBV13-1 and J usage is TRBJ2-1; perhaps TRBD1 as D (6 bases). CDR1 NSHNY and CDR2 SYGAGN come from the germline V gene. The CDR3 is 15 amino acids. V lost 0 bases to trimming and J lost 2 bases, with 9 bases between them. The CDR3 sequence is CASSDVQGDYAEQFF. CDR3 bases read: TGTGCCAGCAGTGATGTACAGGGAGACTATGCT.

For this clone: The gene symbols are mouse symbols. Distinct nucleotide sequences in the sample also encode this CDR3. CDR3 region: CASSDRRNYAEQFF. The sequenced CDR3 bases are TGTGCCAGCAGTGATCGCAGGAACTATGCT. This chain links TRBV13-1 with TRBJ2-1; D gene uncertain. Read sequence stops 4 residues before the CDR3 end, and the germline J gene provides the missing end. This CDR3 has 14 amino acids. CDR1 and CDR2 from the germline V gene are NSHNY and SYGAGN. Between the trimmed V and J ends, which lost 1 base and 1 base, there was a span of 6 bases.

This clone has a handful of counts. The genes are named according to mouse. The read ends 4 residues shy of where the CDR3 ends; the end is completed using the germline J gene. This sample includes further DNA sequences coding for the same CDR3. V usage is TRBV5 and J usage is TRBJ2-3; possible D gene TRBD1, 6 bases. The germline CDR1 and CDR2 sequences are LGHNA and YNLKQL (reference sequence). Trimming took 0 bases from V and 0 from J, leaving 10 bases between them. The CDR3 runs 16 residues. The CDR3 sequence is CASSQEGTTSAETLYF. CDR3 DNA, as far as it was read: TGTGCCAGCAGCCAAGAGGGGACAACTAGTGCAGAA.

In the case of this clone: Gene names follow the mouse nomenclature. The missing CDR3 end, 4 residues past where the read stops, is filled in from the germline J gene. The sample contains more than one DNA sequence encoding this CDR3. The chain uses TRBV14 and TRBJ2-5, with 9 bases lining up with TRBD1. Germline V gene sequence: CDR1 SGHDT, CDR2 FRDEAV. The CDR3 runs to 14 residues. The CDR3 reads CASSLTGGRDTQYF. CDR3 bases read: TGTGCCAGCAGTTTGACAGGGGGAAGGGAC.

The sample holds a few counts of this clone. The listed genes are named as in mouse. The read terminates 4 residues before the CDR3 end, so the remaining end is supplied by the germline J gene. J is TRBJ2-3 and V is TRBV5; D may be TRBD1 (6 bases). The germline V and J ends were trimmed by 4 bases and 0 bases, with 11 bases remaining between them. Germline V gene sequence: CDR1 LGHNA, CDR2 YNLKQL (reference sequence). There are 15 residues in the CDR3. This CDR3 reads CASSLGQPSAETLYF. Incomplete CDR3 DNA: TGTGCCAGCAGCCTCGGACAGCCTAGTGCAGAA.

This clone was observed a handful of times. Any gene name here is a mouse gene name. With the read ending 4 residues before the CDR3 end, the germline J gene is used to fill in that end. Other DNA sequences in this sample translate to the same CDR3. The chain joins TRBV31 to TRBJ2-4; D is unresolved. The CDR3 runs to 13 residues. V lost 0 bases to trimming and J lost 0 bases, with 4 bases between them. CDR1 is GKSSPN, CDR2 SITVG, per germline. The CDR3 reads CAWSLTSQNTLYF. CDR3 bases read: TGTGCCTGGAGTCTAACAAGTCAAAAC.

With respect to this clone: Mouse gene names and germline throughout. From the germline J gene comes the end of the CDR3, since the read stops 4 residues before it. At the DNA level, this CDR3 is encoded by other sequences in the same sample as well. The V call is TRBV5, the J call TRBJ2-7, with D tentatively TRBD2 (6 bases). The CDR3 consists of 14 residues. The germline V gene encodes CDR1 LGHNA and CDR2 YNLKQL (reference sequence). This chain's CDR3 is CASSQGLGVYEQYF. Incomplete CDR3 DNA: TGTGCCAGCAGCCAAGGATTGGGGGTTTAT.

This clone was seen more than once but under ten times. Gene names and germline refer to mouse. Other DNA sequences in the same sample also yield this CDR3. The chain's CDR3 is CASRGQNQNTLYF. The sequenced CDR3 bases are TGTGCCAGCAGAGGACAGAACCAAAAC. The chain recombines TRBV13-1 with TRBJ2-4; D possibly corresponds to TRBD1 (6 bases). The read ends 4 residues before the CDR3 terminus; that terminus is restored from the germline J gene. In germline, CDR1 is NSHNY, CDR2 SYGAGN. This CDR3 is built from 13 residues. The ends were cut back, 5 bases at V and 3 bases at J, with 10 bases in the middle.

Only a few counts were recorded for this clone. Gene names and germline match the mouse. The sequenced fragment ends 4 residues before the CDR3 boundary, so the rest is inferred from the germline J gene. This chain connects TRBV31 to TRBJ2-5, with D perhaps matching TRBD1 (6 bases). Germline assignment: CDR1 GKSSPN and CDR2 SITVG. This CDR3 region has 13 residues. V shed 4 bases and J shed 1 base, with 9 bases lying between them. The CDR3 sequence: CAWTKGDQDTQYF. The part of the CDR3 DNA that was read is TGTGCCTGGACCAAGGGGGACCAAGAC.